Shown below are 11 T cell receptor beta chains from a single sample sequenced in a study of T cell repertoires in cytomegalovirus infection. These TCRs' antigens remain unknown. From the reads, TCRdb called clonotypes with MiXCR, one entry per CDR3 protein. The profile shows a few hundred thousand distinct CDR3 sequences, roughly a fifth of them singletons. Sequenced here: cultured PBMCs, sampled from culture after CMV antigen stimulation. The receptors were gathered from a human donor in good health (CMV status not recorded). Some clones in this sample may be carry-over from other donors' samples.

This clonotype was seen more than once but under ten times. V is TRBV6-2 or TRBV6-3 and J is TRBJ1-5, with TRBD1 matching 8 bases. This CDR3 is 17 amino acids long. Looked up from germline, CDR1 is MNHEY and CDR2 is SVGEGT. V gave up 6 bases and J gave up 2 bases; unmatched junction bases: 12. The CDR3 nucleotides read TGTGCCAGCAGCTTGACGCAGGGGGCAGGGGGCAATCAGCCCCAGCATTTT. Its protein is CASSLTQGAGGNQPQHF.

This clonotype was seen ten or more times. The chain carries TRBV28 and TRBJ2-3; TRBD2 agrees at 7 bases. With 3 bases clipped from V and 1 base from J, the junction kept 4 bases outside the gene matches. This CDR3 has 15 amino acids. CDR1 is MDHEN and CDR2 is SYDVKM in the germline V gene. This chain's CDR3 is CASSFAGVGTDTQYF. The CDR3 nucleotides read TGTGCCAGCAGTTTTGCGGGAGTGGGCACAGATACGCAGTATTTT.

This chain uses TRBV20-1 with TRBJ2-1; 7 bases map to TRBD2. Trimming removed 3 bases from V and 7 bases from J; junction bases left unmatched: 18. The CDR3 is 17 residues long. From germline, CDR1 is DFQATT and CDR2 SNEGSKA (reference sequence). As DNA, the CDR3 is TGCAGTGCTAGCGGGACTAAGAACATGCAGCGGCATAATGAGCAGTTCTTC. Its translation is CSASGTKNMQRHNEQFF.

The chain couples TRBV5-1 to TRBJ2-5; 15 positions match TRBD2. The CDR3 has 20 residues. The V gene's germline CDR1 is SGHRS and CDR2 YFSETQ. Trimming removed 3 bases from V and 4 bases from J; junction bases left unmatched: 16. The CDR3 protein is CASSSGLAGGGSGRSETQYF. The CDR3 bases are TGCGCCAGCAGCTCGGGACTAGCGGGAGGAGGATCCGGTCGCTCAGAGACCCAGTACTTC.

This clonotype was found a few times. The CDR3: CASRRIPGQGARGLHAEAFF. DNA of the CDR3: TGTGCCAGCAGGCGCATACCAGGGCAGGGGGCGAGGGGTCTACACGCTGAAGCTTTCTTT. The chain uses TRBV7-9 and TRBJ1-1; 8 bases fit TRBD1. The CDR3 length is 20 residues. J gave up 6 bases and V 6 bases, and 27 bases lay outside the gene matches. Germline V gives CDR1 SEHNR, CDR2 FQNEAQ (reference sequence).

This clonotype appeared many times. The J gene is TRBJ1-4, the V gene TRBV7-2; D remains ambiguous. The germline CDR1 and CDR2 sequences are SGHTA and FQGNSA. The CDR3 contains 16 residues. V lost 0 bases, J lost 13 bases, and 21 bases lay in between. The CDR3 DNA sequence: TGTGCCAGCAGCTTAGCATGGGAAGGTTCTTGGGAAGGACTGTTTTTT. It specifies CASSLAWEGSWEGLFF.

This clonotype showed up just a few times. The V call is TRBV7-6, the J call TRBJ1-2, with TRBD1 identical over 8 bases. This CDR3 has 16 amino acids. CDR1 is SGHVS and CDR2 is FNYEAQ in the germline V gene. V lost 1 base and J lost 3; bases outside the gene matches: 7. CDR3 coding DNA: TGTGCCAGCAGCTTAGGCGGCAGGGGGCCCGACTATGGCTACACCTTC. It yields the protein CASSLGGRGPDYGYTF.

This clonotype was observed at least ten times. The CDR3 loop reads CASRDRESSPLHF. For the CDR3, the DNA is TGTGCCAGCAGGGACAGGGAGAGTTCACCCCTCCACTTT. The chain joins TRBV11-3 to TRBJ1-6; 8 bases fit TRBD1. In germline, CDR1 is SGHNT, CDR2 YENEEA. After removal of 6 bases from V and 9 bases from J, the junction contained 4 bases not matched to a gene. The length of the CDR3 is 13 residues.

This clonotype was observed a handful of times. This rearrangement joins TRBV2 to TRBJ1-2; D call uncertain. The CDR3 runs 14 residues. Germline V gene sequence: CDR1 SNHLY, CDR2 FYNNEI. V was trimmed by 6 bases and J by 6 bases, leaving 17 bases between them. The CDR3 spells CASSATGPENGYTF. The CDR3 bases are TGTGCCAGCAGCGCTACCGGACCGGAGAATGGCTACACCTTC.

This clonotype was seen ten or more times. This chain uses TRBV7-2 with TRBJ2-1; tentative D call: TRBD2 (6 bases). The CDR3 is 14 amino acids. V was shortened by 5 bases and J by 9 bases, with 17 bases between the two germline ends. Germline CDR1 reads SGHTA; CDR2 reads FQGNSA. The CDR3 reads CASSPGGLPIEQFF. The DNA of the CDR3 is TGTGCCAGCAGCCCCGGCGGACTACCTATTGAGCAGTTCTTC.

The chain recombines TRBV28 with TRBJ2-5; D ambiguous. Germline CDR1 and CDR2: MDHEN and SYDVKM. V was shortened by 1 base and J by 1 base, with 7 bases between the two germline ends. The length of the CDR3 is 14 residues. This CDR3 is CASSLLDTQETQYF. The CDR3 DNA reads TGTGCCAGCAGTTTATTAGACACCCAAGAGACCCAGTACTTC.